The clone carrying this T cell receptor (beta chain) was counted a few times. Its antigen remains unidentified. These data belong to a study of cytomegalovirus exposure and HLA in healthy donors. For the study at large: The study's early data release held about 77 million unique TCRs from HLA-typed donors. Overall study results and limits: In a later analysis, a missense DCLRE1C variant was linked to TCR beta V- and J-gene trimming. Reportedly, TCR beta sequences accurately predicted HLA-A and HLA-B alleles in most subjects. Most of the TCR beta V segments (in an earlier analysis) were productive either about 87% or about 30% of the time.

The V gene's germline CDR1 is SGDLS and CDR2 YYNGEE. This CDR3 region has 15 residues. The V gene end was trimmed by 0 bases and the J gene end by 8 bases; junction bases not matched to a gene: 9. This PCR relied on a set of 60 Vbeta primers and 13 Jbeta primers. The method was immunoSEQ multiplex PCR; TCRdb's version includes in-frame clones alone and lacks a portion of them. The repertoire holds some 120,000 clones, with 80% as singletons. The sequenced material came from PBMCs. The chain has TRBV9 and TRBJ1-2; 8 positions match TRBD1. The receptor comes from a man aged 25-45 years in good health and CMV-seropositive. The CDR3 spells CASSVGGHRGFGYTF. For the CDR3, the DNA is TGTGCCAGCAGCGTAGGCGGCCACAGGGGGTTCGGCTACACCTTC. Drawing the rest from reference TRBV9 and TRBJ1-2, the complete variable domain is DSGVTQTPKHLITATGQRVTLRCSPRSGDLSVYWYQQSLDQGLQFLIQYYNGEERAKGNILERFSAQQFPDLHSELNLSSLELGDSALYFCASSVGGHRGFGYTFGSGTRLTVV.